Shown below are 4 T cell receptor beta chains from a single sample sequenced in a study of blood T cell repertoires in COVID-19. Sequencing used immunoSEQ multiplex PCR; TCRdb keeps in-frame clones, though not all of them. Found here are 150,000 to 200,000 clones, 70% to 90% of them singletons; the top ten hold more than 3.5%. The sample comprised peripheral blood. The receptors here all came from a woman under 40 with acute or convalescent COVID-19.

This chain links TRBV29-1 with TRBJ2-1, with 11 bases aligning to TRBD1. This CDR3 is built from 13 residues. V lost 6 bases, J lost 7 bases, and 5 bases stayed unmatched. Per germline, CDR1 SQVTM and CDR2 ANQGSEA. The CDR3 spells CSVDRGQGNEQFF. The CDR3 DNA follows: TGCAGCGTGGACAGGGGGCAGGGGAATGAGCAGTTCTTC.

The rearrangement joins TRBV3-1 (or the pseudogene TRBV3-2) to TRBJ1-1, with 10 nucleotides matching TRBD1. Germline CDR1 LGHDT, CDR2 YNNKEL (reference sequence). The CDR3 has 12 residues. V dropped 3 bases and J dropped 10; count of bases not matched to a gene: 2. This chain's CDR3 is CASSQRTGGAFF. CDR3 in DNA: TGTGCCAGCAGCCAGCGGACAGGGGGAGCTTTCTTT.

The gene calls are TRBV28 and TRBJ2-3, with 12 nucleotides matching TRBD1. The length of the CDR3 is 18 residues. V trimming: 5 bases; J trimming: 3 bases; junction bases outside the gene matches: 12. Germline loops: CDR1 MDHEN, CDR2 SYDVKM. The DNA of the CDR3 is TGTGCCAGCAGTGCCTTTATTTGGGACAGGGGGCAGACAGATACGCAGTATTTT. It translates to CASSAFIWDRGQTDTQYF.

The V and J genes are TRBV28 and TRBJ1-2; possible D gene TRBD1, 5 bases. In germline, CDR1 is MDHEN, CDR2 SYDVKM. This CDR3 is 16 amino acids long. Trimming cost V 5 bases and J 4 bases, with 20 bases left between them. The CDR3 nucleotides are TGTGCCAGCAGTAGATCTGGAGGGGCAGCCGCCTATGGCTACACCTTC. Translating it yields CASSRSGGAAAYGYTF.